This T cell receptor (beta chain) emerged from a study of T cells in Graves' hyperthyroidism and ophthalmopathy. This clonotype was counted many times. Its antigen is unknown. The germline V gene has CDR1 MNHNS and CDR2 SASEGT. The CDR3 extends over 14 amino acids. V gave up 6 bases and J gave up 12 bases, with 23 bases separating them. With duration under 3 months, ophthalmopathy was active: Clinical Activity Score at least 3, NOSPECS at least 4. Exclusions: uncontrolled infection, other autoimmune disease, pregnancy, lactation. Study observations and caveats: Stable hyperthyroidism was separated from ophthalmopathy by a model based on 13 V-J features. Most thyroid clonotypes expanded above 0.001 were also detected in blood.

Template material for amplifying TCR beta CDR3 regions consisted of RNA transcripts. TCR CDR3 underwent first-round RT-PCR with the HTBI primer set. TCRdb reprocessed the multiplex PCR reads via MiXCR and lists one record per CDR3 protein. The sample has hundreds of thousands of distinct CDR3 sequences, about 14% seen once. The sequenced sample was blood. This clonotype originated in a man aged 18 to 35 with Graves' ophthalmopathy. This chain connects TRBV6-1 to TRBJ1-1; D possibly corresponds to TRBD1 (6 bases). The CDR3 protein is CASRQQGGNLLTFF. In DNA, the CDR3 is TGTGCCAGCAGACAACAGGGAGGTAACTTACTGACTTTCTTT.